A selection of T cell receptor beta chains follows, all from one sample in a study of blood T cell repertoires in COVID-19. Assay: immunoSEQ multiplex PCR; the TCRdb copy retains only in-frame clones and omits some. The sample lists around 87,000 clones; 77% were seen once. The sequenced material came from peripheral blood. The receptors were gathered from a woman of 80 years or more with acute or convalescent COVID-19. The conserved cysteine and the conserved F or W are not part of the CDR3 here. The D gene is left open where the match is weak.

CDR3: ASSPVASGRFTSEQY
D: TRBD2
V: TRBV11-2
length: 15
J: TRBJ2-7

CDR3: ASSNLAASSYEQY
D: TRBD2
V: TRBV7-2
length: 13
J: TRBJ2-7

CDR3: ASSLATGFQETQY
D: TRBD1
V: TRBV28
length: 13
J: TRBJ2-5

CDR3: ASSERQGHQPQH
D: NA
V: TRBV10-2
length: 12
J: TRBJ1-5

CDR3: ASSSGQLNTEAF
D: NA
V: TRBV5-5
length: 12
J: TRBJ1-1

CDR3: SVLRGSVHEQY
D: TRBD2
V: TRBV29-1
length: 11
J: TRBJ2-7

CDR3: ASSLPSGTRNTGELF
D: NA
V: TRBV5-1
length: 15
J: TRBJ2-2

CDR3: ASSLSGSGTGELF
D: TRBD2
V: TRBV7-3
length: 13
J: TRBJ2-2

CDR3: ASTLQGAGEETQY
D: NA
V: TRBV6-5
length: 13
J: TRBJ2-5

CDR3: ASSQGISGIGEKLF
D: NA
V: TRBV4-1
length: 14
J: TRBJ1-4

CDR3: ASSPQKTANTGELF
D: NA
V: TRBV18
length: 14
J: TRBJ2-2

CDR3: ASSPPGTGQGRGYT
D: NA
V: TRBV18
length: 14
J: TRBJ1-2

CDR3: ASSPGERNTKAF
D: NA
V: TRBV5-4
length: 12
J: TRBJ1-1

CDR3: AISEQQAYGNTIY
D: NA
V: TRBV10-3
length: 13
J: TRBJ1-3

CDR3: AISENRGQGVDGYT
D: TRBD1
V: TRBV10-3
length: 14
J: TRBJ1-2

CDR3: ASSFTGENEKLF
D: TRBD1
V: TRBV6-5
length: 12
J: TRBJ1-4

CDR3: ASSFGPGELF
D: NA
V: TRBV12-3/TRBV12-4
length: 10
J: TRBJ2-2

CDR3: ASSPQRRGTNNSPLH
D: NA
V: TRBV19
length: 15
J: TRBJ1-6

CDR3: ASSSQRWQMEGYT
D: NA
V: TRBV11-2
length: 13
J: TRBJ1-2

CDR3: ASSPGAGAQPQH
D: NA
V: TRBV18
length: 12
J: TRBJ1-5

CDR3: ASSLHAGTGGLDEKLF
D: TRBD1
V: TRBV19
length: 16
J: TRBJ1-4

CDR3: AISGSGRAGGSETQY
D: TRBD2
V: TRBV10-3
length: 15
J: TRBJ2-5

CDR3: ASTSASGSLTGELF
D: NA
V: TRBV5-4
length: 14
J: TRBJ2-2

CDR3: ASSEVGGASNYGYT
D: NA
V: TRBV6-1
length: 14
J: TRBJ1-2

CDR3: AISDAGYITF
D: NA
V: TRBV10-3
length: 10
J: TRBJ1-1

CDR3: ASRSGTGGNIY
D: TRBD1
V: TRBV6-5
length: 11
J: TRBJ1-3

CDR3: ASSSPGLAGGEQY
D: TRBD2
V: TRBV11-3
length: 13
J: TRBJ2-7

CDR3: ASSLQLHYGYT
D: NA
V: TRBV2
length: 11
J: TRBJ1-2

CDR3: ASTPYGGTEAF
D: NA
V: TRBV7-2
length: 11
J: TRBJ1-1

CDR3: ASSEARSFPQY
D: NA
V: TRBV2
length: 11
J: TRBJ2-3

CDR3: ATSTNRGVNEKLF
D: TRBD1
V: TRBV15
length: 13
J: TRBJ1-4